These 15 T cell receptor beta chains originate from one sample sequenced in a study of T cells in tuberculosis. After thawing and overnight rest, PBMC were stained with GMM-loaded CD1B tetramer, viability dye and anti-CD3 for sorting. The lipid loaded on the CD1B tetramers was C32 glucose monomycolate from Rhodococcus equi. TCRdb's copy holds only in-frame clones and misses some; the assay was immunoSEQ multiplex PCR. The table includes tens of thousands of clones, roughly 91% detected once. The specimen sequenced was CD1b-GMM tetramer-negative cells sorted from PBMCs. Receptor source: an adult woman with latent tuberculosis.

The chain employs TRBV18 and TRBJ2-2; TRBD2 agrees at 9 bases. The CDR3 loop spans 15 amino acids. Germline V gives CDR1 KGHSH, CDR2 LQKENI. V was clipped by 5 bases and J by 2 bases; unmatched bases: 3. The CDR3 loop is CASSRTSVNTGELFF. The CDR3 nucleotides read TGTGCCAGCTCAAGGACTAGCGTAAACACCGGGGAGCTGTTTTTT.

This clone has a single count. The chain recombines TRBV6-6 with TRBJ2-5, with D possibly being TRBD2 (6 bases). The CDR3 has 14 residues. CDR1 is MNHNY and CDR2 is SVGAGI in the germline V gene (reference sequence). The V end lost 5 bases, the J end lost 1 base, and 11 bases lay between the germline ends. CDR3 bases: TGTGCCAGCAGTGGAGGGCTTTCCCAAGAGACCCAGTACTTC. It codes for CASSGGLSQETQYF.

Here the CDR3 reads CASRPSGGETQYF. DNA of the CDR3: TGTGCCAGCAGACCTAGCGGGGGTGAGACCCAGTACTTC. V is TRBV5-4 and J is TRBJ2-5, with 10 positions matching TRBD2. Trimming cost V 5 bases and J 5 bases; bases outside gene matches: 3. Per the germline V gene, CDR1 is SGHNT and CDR2 is YYREEE (reference sequence). The CDR3 has 13 residues.

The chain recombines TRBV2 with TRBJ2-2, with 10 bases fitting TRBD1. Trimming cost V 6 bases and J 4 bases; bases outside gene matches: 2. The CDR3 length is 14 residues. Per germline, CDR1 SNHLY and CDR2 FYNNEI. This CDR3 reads CASRGQGGTGELFF. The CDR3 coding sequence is TGTGCCAGCAGAGGACAGGGGGGCACCGGGGAGCTGTTTTTT.

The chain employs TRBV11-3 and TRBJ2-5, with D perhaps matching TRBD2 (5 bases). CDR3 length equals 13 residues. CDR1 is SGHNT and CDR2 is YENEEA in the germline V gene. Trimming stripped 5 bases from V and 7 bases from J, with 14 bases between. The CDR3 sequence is CASSAEAFGTQYF. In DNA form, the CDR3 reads TGTGCCAGCAGCGCGGAGGCGTTTGGGACCCAGTACTTC. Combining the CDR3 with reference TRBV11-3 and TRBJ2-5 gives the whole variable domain EAGVVQSPRYKIIEKKQPVAFWCNPISGHNTLYWYLQNLGQGPELLIRYENEEAVDDSQLPKDRFSAERLKGVDSTLKIQPAELGDSAVYLCASSAEAFGTQYFGPGTRLLVL.

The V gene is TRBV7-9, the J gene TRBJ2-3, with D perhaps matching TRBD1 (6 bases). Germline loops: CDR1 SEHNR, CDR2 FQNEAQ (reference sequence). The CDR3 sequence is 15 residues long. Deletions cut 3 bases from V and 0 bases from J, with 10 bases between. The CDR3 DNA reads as TGTGCCAGCAGCTTCGGGACAACTAGCACAGATACGCAGTATTTT. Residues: CASSFGTTSTDTQYF.

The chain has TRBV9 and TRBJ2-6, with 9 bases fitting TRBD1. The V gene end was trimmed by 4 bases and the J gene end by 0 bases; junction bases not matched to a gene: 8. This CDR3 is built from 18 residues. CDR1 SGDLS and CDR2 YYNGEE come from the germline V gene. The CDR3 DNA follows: TGTGCCAGCAGCCCCAGGACAGGGGACCCCTCTGGGGCCAACGTCCTGACTTTC. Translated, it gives CASSPRTGDPSGANVLTF.

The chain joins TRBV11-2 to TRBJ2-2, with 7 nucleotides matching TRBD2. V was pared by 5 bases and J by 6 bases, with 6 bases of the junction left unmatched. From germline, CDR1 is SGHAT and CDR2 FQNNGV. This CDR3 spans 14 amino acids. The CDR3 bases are TGTGCCAGCAGCCAGACTAGCTTCTCCGGGGAGCTGTTTTTT. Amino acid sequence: CASSQTSFSGELFF.

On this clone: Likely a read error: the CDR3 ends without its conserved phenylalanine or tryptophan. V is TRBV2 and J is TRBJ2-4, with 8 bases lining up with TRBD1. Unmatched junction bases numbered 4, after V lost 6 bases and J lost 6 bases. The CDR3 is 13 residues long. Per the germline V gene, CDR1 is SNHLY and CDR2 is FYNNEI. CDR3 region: CASRVDRGNIQYL. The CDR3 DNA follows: TGTGCCAGCAGAGTTGACAGGGGAAACATTCAGTACCTC.

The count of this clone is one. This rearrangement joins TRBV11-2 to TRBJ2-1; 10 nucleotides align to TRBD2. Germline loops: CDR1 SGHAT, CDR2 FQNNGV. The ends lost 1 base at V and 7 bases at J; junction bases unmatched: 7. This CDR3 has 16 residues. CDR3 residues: CASSLGWERGGNEQFF. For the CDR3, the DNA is TGTGCCAGCAGCTTAGGGTGGGAGCGGGGGGGGAATGAGCAGTTCTTC.

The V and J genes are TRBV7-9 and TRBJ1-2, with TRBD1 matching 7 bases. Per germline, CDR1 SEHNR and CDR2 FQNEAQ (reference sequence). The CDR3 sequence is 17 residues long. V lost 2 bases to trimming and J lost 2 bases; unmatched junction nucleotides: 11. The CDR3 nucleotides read TGTGCCAGCAGCTTAAGGACATCAGGGGGTATCAACTATGGCTACACCTTC. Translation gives CASSLRTSGGINYGYTF.

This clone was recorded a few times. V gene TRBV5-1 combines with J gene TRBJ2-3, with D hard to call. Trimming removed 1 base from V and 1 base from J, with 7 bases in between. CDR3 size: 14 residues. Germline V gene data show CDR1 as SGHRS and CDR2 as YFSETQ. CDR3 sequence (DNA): TGCGCCAGCAGCTTGTTAACGGGCACAGATACGCAGTATTTT. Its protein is CASSLLTGTDTQYF. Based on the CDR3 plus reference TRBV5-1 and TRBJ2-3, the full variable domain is KAGVTQTPRYLIKTRGQQVTLSCSPISGHRSVSWYQQTPGQGLQFLFEYFSETQRNKGNFPGRFSGRQFSNSRSEMNVSTLELGDSALYLCASSLLTGTDTQYFGPGTRLTVL.

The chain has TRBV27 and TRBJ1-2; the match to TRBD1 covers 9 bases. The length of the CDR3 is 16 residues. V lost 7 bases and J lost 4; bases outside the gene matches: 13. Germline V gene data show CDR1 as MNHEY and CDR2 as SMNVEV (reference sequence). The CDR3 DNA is TGTGCCAGCAAAGGACAGGGGACTGCTGGTACCTATGGCTACACCTTC. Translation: CASKGQGTAGTYGYTF.

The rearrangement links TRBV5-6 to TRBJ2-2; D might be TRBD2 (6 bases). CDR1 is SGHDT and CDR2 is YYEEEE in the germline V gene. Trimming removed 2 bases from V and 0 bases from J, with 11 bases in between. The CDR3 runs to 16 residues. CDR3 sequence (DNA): TGTGCCAGCAGCTTAATTAGCGGCGCGAACACCGGGGAGCTGTTTTTT. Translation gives CASSLISGANTGELFF.

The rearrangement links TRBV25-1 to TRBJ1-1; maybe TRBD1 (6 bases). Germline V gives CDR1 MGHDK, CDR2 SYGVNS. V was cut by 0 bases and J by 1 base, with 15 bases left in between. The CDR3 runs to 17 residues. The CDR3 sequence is CASSEYGLGAGNTEAFF. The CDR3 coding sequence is TGTGCCAGCAGTGAATATGGGTTGGGGGCTGGGAACACTGAAGCTTTCTTT.